The 15 T cell receptor beta chains in this list originate from one sample, sequenced in a study of T cell responses to AZD1222 COVID-19 vaccine. TCRdb keeps only in-frame clones here, not all; method: immunoSEQ multiplex PCR. The sample has about 100,000 clones, around nine tenths seen once; the top ten hold 3.3%. Sequencing was performed on peripheral blood, taken 28 days after the second dose of the MenACWY control vaccine. The receptors come from an adult who received the MenACWY meningococcal vaccine as a control.

The chain carries TRBV3-1 (or the pseudogene TRBV3-2) and TRBJ2-7, with 7 bases matching TRBD1. Germline CDR1 and CDR2: LGHDT and YNNKEL (reference sequence). This CDR3 spans 11 amino acids. Trimming cost V 6 bases and J 12 bases; bases outside gene matches: 8. The CDR3 bases are TGTGCCAGCAGGACAGACAGGGAGTGGTACTTC. It encodes CASRTDREWYF.

The chain is built from TRBV5-1 and TRBJ2-5, with D maybe TRBD1 (5 bases). Germline loops: CDR1 SGHRS, CDR2 YFSETQ. The CDR3 spans 12 residues. Trimming removed 9 bases at V and 2 bases at J, with 11 bases between. The CDR3 bases are TGCGCCACAACGACAGATCAAGAGACCCAGTACTTC. Translated, it gives CATTTDQETQYF.

This sequence joins TRBV28 and TRBJ1-2; possible D gene TRBD1, 5 bases. Per germline, CDR1 MDHEN and CDR2 SYDVKM. The CDR3 length is 17 residues. With 3 bases removed from V and 6 bases from J, the gap between germline ends came to 23 bases. DNA of the CDR3: TGTGCCAGCAGTTTCTTCAGGGACCGGCGGAATAAGGATGGCTACACCTTC. Amino acids: CASSFFRDRRNKDGYTF.

The rearrangement links TRBV19 to TRBJ1-3; D unclear. The CDR3 consists of 13 residues. The germline gives CDR1 LNHDA, CDR2 SQIVND (reference sequence). V was trimmed by 3 bases and J by 5 bases, leaving 8 bases between them. Written as DNA, the CDR3 is TGTGCCAGTAGTATCGGAGCCAGAAACACCATATATTTT. As protein: CASSIGARNTIYF.

The CDR3 here is CASDDRENQPQHF. The CDR3 coding sequence is TGTGCCAGCGACGACAGGGAGAATCAGCCCCAGCATTTT. The chain recombines TRBV12-3 or TRBV12-4 with TRBJ1-5, with 7 bases that match TRBD1. This CDR3 spans 13 amino acids. The J segment lost 4 bases and the V segment lost 8 bases, leaving 5 bases of the junction unmatched.

The chain joins TRBV3-1 (or the pseudogene TRBV3-2) to TRBJ1-4; tentative D call: TRBD1 (6 bases). Deletions cut 1 base from V and 10 bases from J, with 19 bases between. The CDR3 length is 16 residues. Per germline, CDR1 LGHDT and CDR2 YNNKEL (reference sequence). In DNA form, the CDR3 reads TGTGCCAGCAGCCAAGGGTCGGAACAGGGAGAAGGAAAACTGTTTTTT. It encodes CASSQGSEQGEGKLFF.

This chain links TRBV29-1 with TRBJ1-3; 8 nucleotides agree with TRBD1. V lost 7 bases and J lost 2; bases outside the gene matches: 7. The germline V gene has CDR1 SQVTM and CDR2 ANQGSEA. The CDR3 loop spans 14 amino acids. The CDR3 protein is CSAGADRAGNTIYF. For the CDR3, the DNA is TGCAGCGCGGGGGCGGACAGGGCTGGAAACACCATATATTTT.

In this sample, this clone turned up a few times. V usage is TRBV7-2 and J usage is TRBJ1-5; possible D gene TRBD1, 5 bases. This CDR3 has 15 residues. Trimming took 4 bases from V and 0 from J, leaving 10 bases between them. Germline CDR1 is SGHTA and CDR2 is FQGNSA. The CDR3 is CASSSQGISNQPQHF. The CDR3 coding sequence is TGTGCCAGCAGCTCTCAGGGTATTAGCAATCAGCCCCAGCATTTT.

The chain uses TRBV4-1 and TRBJ1-2; 7 nucleotides agree with TRBD1. CDR1 and CDR2 (germline): MGHRA, YSYEKL. Unmatched junction bases numbered 11, after V lost 4 bases and J lost 0 bases. CDR3 length: 17 residues. The CDR3 nucleotides read TGCGCCAGCAGCCGAAACACGGACAGGCGCTCTAACTATGGCTACACCTTC. Amino acids: CASSRNTDRRSNYGYTF.

This chain's CDR3 is CASSLNTGRRNEKLFF. CDR3 sequence (DNA): TGTGCCAGCAGCTTAAATACGGGCAGACGGAATGAAAAACTGTTTTTT. The V and J genes are TRBV11-2 and TRBJ1-4; D is uncertain. This CDR3 comprises 16 residues. With 2 bases removed from V and 5 bases from J, the gap between germline ends came to 15 bases. From germline, CDR1 is SGHAT and CDR2 FQNNGV.

The chain recombines TRBV28 with TRBJ2-1; a weak D match, TRBD1 (6 bases). Germline V gives CDR1 MDHEN, CDR2 SYDVKM. The CDR3 runs to 17 residues. Trimming took off 6 bases at V and 0 bases at J, with 18 bases between the two ends. Here the CDR3 DNA reads TGTGCCAGCAGCCAATCAGGGGTCGCCTCCTCCTACAATGAGCAGTTCTTC. It specifies CASSQSGVASSYNEQFF.

V is TRBV7-8 and J is TRBJ1-1; D remains ambiguous. Germline lookup yields CDR1 SGHVS and CDR2 FQNEAQ. V was pared by 4 bases and J by 3 bases, with 9 bases between. The length of the CDR3 is 13 residues. Here the CDR3 reads CASSWERDTEAFF. For the CDR3, the DNA is TGTGCCAGCAGCTGGGAGCGGGACACTGAAGCTTTCTTT.

The chain recombines TRBV28 with TRBJ2-1; D perhaps matches TRBD1 (5 bases). V was cut by 1 base and J by 6 bases, with 13 bases left in between. Germline-derived CDR1 and CDR2 are MDHEN and SYDVKM. The CDR3 is made up of 15 amino acids. The CDR3 DNA reads as TGTGCCAGCAGTTTATTGAGGCAGGGTGGCAATGAGCAGTTCTTC. Protein product: CASSLLRQGGNEQFF.

This clone occurred once. The J gene is TRBJ2-2, the V gene TRBV6-2 or TRBV6-3; 9 positions agree with TRBD1. V dropped 6 bases and J dropped 4; count of bases not matched to a gene: 3. Germline V gene sequence: CDR1 MNHEY, CDR2 SVGEGT. The CDR3 length is 14 residues. The CDR3 region has the DNA TGTGCCAGCAGCCGACAGGGGGGCACCGGGGAGCTGTTTTTT. Translating it yields CASSRQGGTGELFF.

As concerns this clone: Its ends do not fully match the called genes, so a read error is possible. V usage is TRBV2 and J usage is TRBJ2-7; a possible D gene is TRBD2 (6 bases). There are 13 residues in the CDR3. Germline CDR1 reads SNHLY; CDR2 reads FYNNEI. The CDR3, as DNA: TGTGCCAGCACCGAGGGACTCCGGGGCGGTGCCAACTTC. Its protein is CASTEGLRGGANF.